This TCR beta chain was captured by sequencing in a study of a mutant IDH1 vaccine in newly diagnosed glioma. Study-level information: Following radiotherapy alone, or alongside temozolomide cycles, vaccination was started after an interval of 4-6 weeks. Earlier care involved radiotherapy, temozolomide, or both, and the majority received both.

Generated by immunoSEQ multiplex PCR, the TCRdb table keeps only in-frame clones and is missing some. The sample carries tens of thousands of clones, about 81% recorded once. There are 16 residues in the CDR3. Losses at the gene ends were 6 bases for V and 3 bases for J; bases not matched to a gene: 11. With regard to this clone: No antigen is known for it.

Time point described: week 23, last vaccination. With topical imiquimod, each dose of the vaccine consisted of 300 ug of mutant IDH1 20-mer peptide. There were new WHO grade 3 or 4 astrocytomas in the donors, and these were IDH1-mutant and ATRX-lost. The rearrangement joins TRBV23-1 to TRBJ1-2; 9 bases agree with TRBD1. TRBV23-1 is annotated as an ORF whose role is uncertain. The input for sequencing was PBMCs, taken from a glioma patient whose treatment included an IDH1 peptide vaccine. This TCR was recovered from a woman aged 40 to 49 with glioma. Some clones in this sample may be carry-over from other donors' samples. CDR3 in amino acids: CASRALPGQGHYGYTF. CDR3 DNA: TGCGCCAGCAGGGCTCTTCCGGGACAGGGCCACTATGGCTACACCTTC.